This T cell receptor (beta chain) was profiled in a study of CD8 T cells in ankylosing spondylitis. Study results and caveats: In ankylosing spondylitis blood, a motif of 7 to 9 highly homologous TCR beta variants appeared characteristic.

Germline values: CDR1 SNHLY, CDR2 FYNNEI. V was shortened by 2 bases and J by 4 bases, with 15 bases between the two germline ends. The CDR3 consists of 16 residues. This clonotype has just a few counts. Its target is unknown. TCRdb ran MiXCR on the 5' RACE reads and lists one entry per CDR3 protein. Of 350,000 to 550,000 distinct CDR3 sequences listed, roughly 26% are singletons. Sequenced sample: blood, either unsorted or a sorted T cell fraction (not recorded which). This clonotype was sampled from a male donor with ankylosing spondylitis. The chain joins TRBV2 to TRBJ2-1, with a weak D call TRBD2 (6 bases). This CDR3 is CASSEYGSGSYNEQFF. In DNA, the CDR3 is TGTGCCAGCAGTGAATACGGTAGCGGATCATACAATGAGCAGTTCTTC.